Reported below is one T cell receptor beta chain. Its antigen is not yet known. No much larger clone is present one base from it, and per-base qualities are unavailable. These data come from a study of blood T cell repertoires in COVID-19 (dated by TCRdb to 2019 to 2021). Notes on the research overall: The collaborator samples originated in the United States, Italy and Spain and spanned the acute and convalescent phases of COVID-19. The material from the prospective study consisted of cDNA or gDNA derived from T cells, B-cell-depleted T cells, or PBMCs. The dataset comprised deeply sampled blood TCRbeta repertoires from subjects exposed to, actively infected with, or recovered from COVID-19. The repertoires were released in a freely available public database intended as a resource for research on the immune response to SARS-CoV-2. The samples were drawn from the first 160 participants of the ongoing ImmuneRACE study and from over 950 subjects provided by 6 global collaborators. Sample metadata almost always included a de-identified subject ID, COVID-19 status, age in years and sex. Where available, HLA class I and class II types were obtained from metadata supplied by the sample provider rather than from assay-based typing.

Study-level results and caveats: Clinical and demographic metadata were provided uncurated, with the amount varying by source and participant.

In the prospective study, participants were roughly 18 to 100 years old, resided in approximately 22 geographic areas of the United States, and were enrolled through a virtual design. To assign participants to cohorts, the prospective study relied on clinical history that participants themselves reported in a screening survey and a study questionnaire. Each participant in the prospective study had whole blood, serum and a nasopharyngeal or oropharyngeal swab collected by mobile phlebotomists. Participants in the prospective study had the option to provide additional blood draws and questionnaires over a roughly 2-month period. Prospective study blood samples were shipped either frozen or at room temperature before DNA extraction. Based on the germline V gene (reference sequence), the CDR1 and CDR2 sequences are SGHNT and YYREEE. The V end loses 5 bases and the J end loses 7 bases, and a stretch of 12 bases separates them. From the cysteine up to the phenylalanine, the CDR3 has a length of 12 residues. The retained sequence is limited to the CDR3, 36 bases, with the frame set at the first base.

TCRbeta CDR3 regions were amplified from genomic DNA using the immunoSEQ Assay, a bias-controlled multiplex PCR. Under the source paper's analysis protocol: The number of nucleated cells in each sample was estimated by amplification of reference gene primers within the assay. To quantify the absolute abundance of each unique TCRbeta CDR3 rearrangement, sequence reads were collapsed and filtered. Productive Simpson clonality was computed per sample as the square root of Simpson's diversity index over productive rearrangements. Imported from immuneACCESS, the table was reduced by TCRdb to in-frame sequences with V and J called. These copies leave out some clones; in studies compared against another copy, an unresolved V gene accounts for under half, and the cause of the remainder is not known. V and J calls and clone size are those listed in that table; D and trimming were worked out from the DNA. For this sample the table gives about 220,000 clones, of which around 87% were detected only once. Under 4% of the sample goes to the ten largest clones.

This receptor was identified in a woman aged 18-29 years in a cohort exposed to, infected with or recovered from COVID-19 (not recorded which). Material: PBMCs or T cells enriched from blood (not recorded which). The chain is encoded by TRBV5-4 joined to TRBJ1-2, and TRBD1 may be the D gene, going by 5 matching bases. CDR3 region: CASSSPRAGYTF. The DNA sequence is given as TGTGCCAGCAGTTCCCCCAGGGCTGGCTACACCTTC.